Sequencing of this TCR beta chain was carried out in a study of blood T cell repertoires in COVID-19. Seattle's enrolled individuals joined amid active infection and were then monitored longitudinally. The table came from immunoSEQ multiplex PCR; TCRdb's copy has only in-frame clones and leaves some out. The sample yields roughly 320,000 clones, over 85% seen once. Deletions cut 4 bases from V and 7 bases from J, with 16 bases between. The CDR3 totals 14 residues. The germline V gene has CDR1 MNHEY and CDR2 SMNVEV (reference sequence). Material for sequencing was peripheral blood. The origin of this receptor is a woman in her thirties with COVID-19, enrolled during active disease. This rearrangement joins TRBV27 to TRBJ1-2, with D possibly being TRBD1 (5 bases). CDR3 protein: CASSSLPGEGGYTF. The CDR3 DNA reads TGTGCCAGCAGTTCCCTCCCGGGGGAGGGTGGCTACACCTTC.